This entry is about one T cell receptor beta chain. This specimen belongs to a study of blood T cell repertoires in COVID-19. About the study: Researchers got acute and convalescent COVID-19 samples from the United States, Italy and Spain. From T cells, B-cell-depleted T cells, or PBMCs came the material, which was cDNA or gDNA.

A Seattle source enrolled patients during active infection and followed them longitudinally. Germline CDR1 SGHNT, CDR2 YYREEE (reference sequence). CDR3 size: 16 residues. V trimming: 5 bases; J trimming: 5 bases; junction bases outside the gene matches: 10. Original processing notes: Reference gene primer amplification in the assay estimated nucleated cell counts. The data were produced by immunoSEQ multiplex PCR, yet TCRdb's version contains in-frame clones alone and is incomplete. V and J calls and clone size come straight from that table; D and trimming were deduced from the DNA. The sample records fewer than 300,000 clones, approximately 87% being singletons.

The sequencing input was peripheral blood. This chain links TRBV5-4 with TRBJ2-2, with 9 bases fitting TRBD1. This clonotype originated in a woman in her twenties or thirties with COVID-19, enrolled during active disease. In DNA, the CDR3 is TGTGCCAGCAGTCTCACCGGGACAGGGAAAACCGGGGAGCTGTTTTTT. It encodes CASSLTGTGKTGELFF.